Each of the 23 T cell receptor beta chains below was sequenced from the same sample in a study of blood T cells in healthy people across ages. Sample-barcoded 5' priming and a J-beta primer mix drove a second PCR of roughly 6 to 12 cycles. TCRdb called the 5' RACE reads again in MiXCR, with one record for every CDR3 protein. The sample yields around 1,500,000 distinct CDR3 sequences, 28% seen once. Material for sequencing was blood. Source of these receptors: a woman in her thirties in good health.

The rearrangement uses TRBV14 and TRBJ2-7, with D unclear. Germline V gene lookup returns CDR1 SGHDN and CDR2 FVKESK. This CDR3 region has 14 residues. The V end lost 4 bases, the J end lost 1 base, and 11 bases lay between the germline ends. This chain's CDR3 is CASSPPARSYEQYF. CDR3 nucleotides: TGTGCCAGCAGCCCCCCAGCCCGATCCTACGAGCAGTACTTC.

CDR3 sequence (DNA): TGCAGTGCTAGACCCCCCCGGGGTTACAATGAGCAGTTCTTC. It is translated as CSARPPRGYNEQFF. This chain links TRBV20-1 with TRBJ2-1; weak D call: TRBD2 (5 bases). This CDR3 is built from 14 residues. Trimming removed 2 bases from V and 4 bases from J, with 12 bases in between. Germline CDR1 is DFQATT and CDR2 is SNEGSKA (reference sequence).

This chain joins TRBV15 and TRBJ2-1; 9 bases align to TRBD1. Germline-derived CDR1 and CDR2 are LNHNV and YYDKDF (reference sequence). The CDR3 length is 16 residues. V shed 3 bases, J shed 10 bases, and the junction held 13 bases outside the gene matches. CDR3 loop: CATSRGGQGPLKEQFF. The CDR3 nucleotides are TGTGCCACCAGCAGGGGGGGACAGGGACCTTTGAAGGAGCAGTTCTTC.

The V call is TRBV6-2 or TRBV6-3, the J call TRBJ1-1; 9 positions agree with TRBD1. Germline CDR1 is MNHEY and CDR2 is SVGEGT. The CDR3 runs to 15 residues. Unmatched junction bases numbered 14, after V lost 9 bases and J lost 6 bases. The CDR3 nucleotides read TGTGCCAGTCGGGACAGGGATTTCGGGGTGCCTGAAGCTTTCTTT. It yields the protein CASRDRDFGVPEAFF.

This rearrangement joins TRBV7-6 to TRBJ2-1; TRBD2 matches 9 bases. The CDR3 sequence is 16 residues long. V shed 0 bases and J 6 bases; nucleotides not matched to a gene: 6. Per germline, CDR1 SGHVS and CDR2 FNYEAQ. In DNA, the CDR3 is TGTGCCAGCAGCTTAGCGCTAAGCGGGGGGATCAATGAGCAGTTCTTC. Translating it yields CASSLALSGGINEQFF.

In its sample, this clonotype was seen a few times. The chain has TRBV12-5 and TRBJ2-1; D is ambiguous. This CDR3 spans 15 amino acids. Germline loops: CDR1 LGHNT, CDR2 FRNRAP. V dropped 9 bases and J dropped 0 bases, with 15 bases sitting between them. This CDR3 reads CASCPGPSSYNEQFF. The CDR3 region has the DNA TGTGCTAGCTGCCCGGGTCCTAGCTCCTACAATGAGCAGTTCTTC.

V usage is TRBV5-1 and J usage is TRBJ1-1; D remains unclear. CDR1 and CDR2 from the germline V gene are SGHRS and YFSETQ. The CDR3 extends over 11 amino acids. Trimming shortened V by 7 bases and J by 7 bases, and 11 bases separated the two germline ends. CDR3 sequence reads: CASRMGIEAFF. Here the CDR3 DNA reads TGCGCCAGCCGGATGGGGATTGAAGCTTTCTTT. Full variable domain (remainder filled in from reference TRBV5-1 and TRBJ1-1): KAGVTQTPRYLIKTRGQQVTLSCSPISGHRSVSWYQQTPGQGLQFLFEYFSETQRNKGNFPGRFSGRQFSNSRSEMNVSTLELGDSALYLCASRMGIEAFFGQGTRLTVV.

The chain is built from TRBV6-2 or TRBV6-3 and TRBJ1-1; D is undetermined. The V end was cut by 6 bases, the J end by 0 bases, with 8 bases between. Germline V lookup: CDR1 MNHEY, CDR2 SVGEGT. The CDR3 runs 13 residues. The CDR3 DNA sequence: TGTGCCAGCAGCATCAAGATGAACACTGAAGCTTTCTTT. This translates into CASSIKMNTEAFF.

This clonotype has ten or more counts. The chain uses TRBV20-1 and TRBJ1-5, with 8 bases that match TRBD1. The junction had 1 base not matched to a gene; V was cut back by 3 bases and J by 3 bases. CDR1 and CDR2 from the germline V gene are DFQATT and SNEGSKA (reference sequence). CDR3 size: 13 residues. CDR3 DNA sequence: TGCAGTGCTAGGGGACAGGCCAATCAGCCCCAGCATTTT. Its translation is CSARGQANQPQHF.

This clonotype showed up just once. The chain recombines TRBV5-5 with TRBJ2-1, with TRBD2 identical over 13 bases. This CDR3 has 16 residues. The ends lost 0 bases at V and 9 bases at J; junction bases unmatched: 6. Germline CDR1 and CDR2: SGHKS and YYEKEE (reference sequence). The CDR3: CASSLEVLAGGGEQFF. The CDR3 nucleotides are TGTGCCAGCAGCTTGGAAGTACTAGCGGGAGGGGGTGAGCAGTTCTTC.

The chain combines TRBV7-3 with TRBJ2-3; 9 nucleotides line up with TRBD2. The CDR3 loop spans 16 amino acids. CDR1 and CDR2 from the germline V gene are SGHTA and FQGTGA. V was clipped by 5 bases and J by 6 bases; unmatched bases: 12. For the CDR3, the DNA is TGTGCCAGCAGCCCCAAAATAGCGGGGGCTCTGGATACGCAGTATTTT. Amino acids: CASSPKIAGALDTQYF.

The chain combines TRBV12-3 or TRBV12-4 with TRBJ1-2; D not certain. The CDR3 is made up of 14 amino acids. Trimming removed 1 base from V and 7 bases from J, with 13 bases in between. The CDR3 nucleotides are TGTGCCAGCAGTTTAGATGGGGTTCTAGCTGGCTACACCTTC. Protein: CASSLDGVLAGYTF.

As for this clonotype: A much larger clone lies a single base off, so this may be a read error. The chain recombines TRBV11-2 with TRBJ2-7; 8 nucleotides match TRBD2. The CDR3 runs to 14 residues. CDR1 is SGHAT, CDR2 FQNNGV, per germline. After removal of 10 bases from V and 6 bases from J, the junction contained 14 bases not matched to a gene. This CDR3 is CANSPPGLGGEQYF. The CDR3 DNA reads TGTGCCAACAGTCCCCCGGGACTAGGTGGCGAGCAGTACTTC.

In this sample, this clonotype turned up many times. The chain employs TRBV5-5 and TRBJ2-4; 8 positions match TRBD2. Unmatched junction bases numbered 13, after V lost 4 bases and J lost 7 bases. From germline, CDR1 is SGHKS and CDR2 YYEKEE (reference sequence). The CDR3 totals 16 residues. Written as DNA, the CDR3 is TGTGCCAGCAGCCCAGAAGCCGGGACTAGTTTGAACATTCAGTACTTC. Protein: CASSPEAGTSLNIQYF.

This clonotype has a count of ten or more. CDR3: CASSPAVRGARETQYF. DNA of the CDR3: TGTGCCAGCAGCCCCGCGGTCAGGGGGGCCAGAGAGACCCAGTACTTC. The chain couples TRBV12-3 or TRBV12-4 to TRBJ2-5, with a tentative D call TRBD1 (7 bases). The CDR3 sequence is 16 residues long. V shed 6 bases and J shed 4 bases, with 21 bases lying between them.

The chain uses TRBV4-1 and TRBJ1-5; D might be TRBD1 (6 bases). Germline V gene sequence: CDR1 MGHRA, CDR2 YSYEKL. With 4 bases removed from V and 6 bases from J, the gap between germline ends came to 16 bases. The CDR3 is made up of 15 amino acids. As DNA, the CDR3 is TGCGCCAGCAGCCGAACGGGGGCAATCAGTCAGCCCCAGCATTTT. It specifies CASSRTGAISQPQHF.

This clonotype was seen once. This may arise from a read error, as a much more abundant clone is one base away. Without the conserved terminal phenylalanine or tryptophan, this CDR3 likely stems from a read error. The chain carries TRBV20-1 and TRBJ2-3; D is unclear. There are 15 residues in the CDR3. Trimming removed 3 bases at V and 1 base at J, with 14 bases between. Germline CDR1 DFQATT, CDR2 SNEGSKA (reference sequence). This CDR3 is CSASRRLAGTDTQYL. CDR3 sequence (DNA): TGCAGTGCTAGCAGGAGACTGGCCGGCACAGATACGCAGTATTTG.

This clonotype was seen a handful of times. The V call is TRBV14, the J call TRBJ2-7; D gene unclear. The CDR3 extends over 12 amino acids. The V end lost 1 base, the J end lost 5 bases, and 6 bases lay between the germline ends. Germline loops: CDR1 SGHDN, CDR2 FVKESK. The CDR3 region has the DNA TGTGCCAGCAGCCAAGCACTCCACGAGCAGTACTTC. Its translation: CASSQALHEQYF.

Concerning this clonotype: Its ends do not fully match the called genes, so a read error is possible. The V and J genes are TRBV5-4 and TRBJ2-7, with 8 bases identical to TRBD2. The length of the CDR3 is 15 residues. CDR1 and CDR2 (germline): SGHNT, YYREEE (reference sequence). CDR3 in amino acids: CAGSLASGGFYEQYF. CDR3 in DNA: TGTGCCGGCAGCTTGGCCAGCGGGGGATTCTACGAGCAGTACTTC.

This clonotype showed up many times. The rearrangement joins TRBV20-1 to TRBJ2-1; 8 positions agree with TRBD2. Germline-derived CDR1 and CDR2 are DFQATT and SNEGSKA (reference sequence). V lost 6 bases to trimming and J lost 15 bases; unmatched junction nucleotides: 16. This CDR3 is 13 amino acids long. The CDR3 sequence is CSAVLAGQSQAFF. The DNA of the CDR3 is TGCAGTGCGGTCCTAGCGGGCCAATCTCAGGCGTTCTTC.

This clonotype was seen many times. The rearrangement links TRBV29-1 to TRBJ2-1; possible D gene TRBD1, 6 bases. The CDR3 totals 12 residues. Trimming cost V 4 bases and J 10 bases, with 14 bases left between them. Germline lookup yields CDR1 SQVTM and CDR2 ANQGSEA. CDR3 in DNA: TGCAGCGTTGTGACAGGCTACCCCGAGCAGTTCTTC. Its translation: CSVVTGYPEQFF.

This chain links TRBV6-6 with TRBJ1-5; weak D call: TRBD1 (5 bases). Germline assignment: CDR1 MNHNY and CDR2 SVGAGI (reference sequence). Trimming took 4 bases from V and 6 from J, leaving 16 bases between them. CDR3 length: 15 amino acids. This CDR3 is CASSSTSGTGQPQHF. The CDR3, as DNA: TGTGCCAGCAGTTCCACCTCAGGGACGGGTCAGCCCCAGCATTTT.

This clonotype occurred a few times. The rearrangement joins TRBV7-9 to TRBJ1-2; 7 nucleotides match TRBD1. Germline-derived CDR1 and CDR2 are SEHNR and FQNEAQ (reference sequence). With 5 bases clipped from V and 4 bases from J, the junction kept 10 bases outside the gene matches. The CDR3 contains 15 residues. The DNA of the CDR3 is TGTGCCAGCAGCGAACGACAGGGCAAAGGCTATGGCTACACCTTC. As protein: CASSERQGKGYGYTF.